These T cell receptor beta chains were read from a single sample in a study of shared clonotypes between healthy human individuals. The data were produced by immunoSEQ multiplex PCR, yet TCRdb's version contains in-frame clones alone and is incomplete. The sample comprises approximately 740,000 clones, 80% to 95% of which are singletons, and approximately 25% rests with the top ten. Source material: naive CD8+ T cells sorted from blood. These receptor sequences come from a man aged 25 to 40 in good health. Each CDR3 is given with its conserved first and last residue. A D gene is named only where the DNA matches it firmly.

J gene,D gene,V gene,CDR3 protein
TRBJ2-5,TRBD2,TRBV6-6,CASSPQREGPFETQYF
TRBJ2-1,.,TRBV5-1,CASSLDGGGYNEQFF
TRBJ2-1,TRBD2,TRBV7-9,CASSWREKRNNEQFF
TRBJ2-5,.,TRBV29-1,CSVEGIPGAETQYF
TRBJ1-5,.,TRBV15,CATSRDRNSNQPQHF
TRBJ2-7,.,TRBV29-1,CSANGGGPSYEQYF
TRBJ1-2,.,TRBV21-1,CASSKGRLKNAGTQNQRQNYGYTF
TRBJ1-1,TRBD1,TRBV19,CASSAQPGQYTEAFF
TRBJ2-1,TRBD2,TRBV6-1,CASSERRLAGGHLYNEQFF
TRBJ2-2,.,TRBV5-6,CASSFFIVPGELFF
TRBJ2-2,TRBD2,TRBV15,CATSRGGLAGGVAGELFF
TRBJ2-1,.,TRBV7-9,CASSAGGLHYNEQFF
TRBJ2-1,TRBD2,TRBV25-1,CASGLAGYNEQFF
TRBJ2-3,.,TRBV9,CASSVVGMGNTDTQYF
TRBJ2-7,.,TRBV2,CASRGKYEQYF
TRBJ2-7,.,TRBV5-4,CASSLSAAPYEQYF
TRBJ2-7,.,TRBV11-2,CASSLDSDTLYEQYF
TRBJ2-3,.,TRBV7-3,CASSPFGSPAMEDTQYF
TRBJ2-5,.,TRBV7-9,CASSLGLSGTQYF
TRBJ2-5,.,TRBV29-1,CSVDGPGEETQYF